This T cell receptor (beta chain) was recorded in a study of low-dose radiotherapy and immunotherapy resistance in tumors. Study summary: Radiation delivery to Cohort 1 consisted of 0.5 Gy per fraction every 2 weeks, summing to 6.5 Gy. Doses delivered to Cohort 2 were 1 Gy per fraction every two weeks, amounting to 13 Gy over 26 weeks.

V shed 4 bases, J shed 2 bases, and the junction held 4 bases outside the gene matches. From germline, CDR1 is SGHRS and CDR2 YFSETQ. This CDR3 comprises 14 residues. This clonotype occurred many times. With a V-primer adapter and a constant-region primer, TCRs were amplified for roughly 18 PCR cycles. Isolated mRNA was amplified by in vitro transcription. TCRdb fed the reads into MiXCR, producing one record per CDR3 protein. The repertoire has 50,000 or so distinct CDR3 sequences, approximately 33% of them found once; the top ten carry approximately 7.6%. Time point given: after trial treatment. Indicated treatment: LDRT plus nivolumab, ipilimumab, low-dose cyclophosphamide and aspirin (RACIN trial). Nivolumab, ipilimumab, aspirin, low-dose cyclophosphamide and low-dose radiotherapy were all administered to the donors.

The origin of this receptor is a male donor with rectosigmoid adenocarcinoma. The chain combines TRBV5-1 with TRBJ2-5; 8 bases are shared with TRBD2. The sequencing here drew on PBMCs, taken after low-dose radiotherapy plus immunotherapy. CDR3 amino acids: CASSTGLAQETQYF. CDR3 coding DNA: TGCGCCAGCAGCACTGGACTAGCACAAGAGACCCAGTACTTC.